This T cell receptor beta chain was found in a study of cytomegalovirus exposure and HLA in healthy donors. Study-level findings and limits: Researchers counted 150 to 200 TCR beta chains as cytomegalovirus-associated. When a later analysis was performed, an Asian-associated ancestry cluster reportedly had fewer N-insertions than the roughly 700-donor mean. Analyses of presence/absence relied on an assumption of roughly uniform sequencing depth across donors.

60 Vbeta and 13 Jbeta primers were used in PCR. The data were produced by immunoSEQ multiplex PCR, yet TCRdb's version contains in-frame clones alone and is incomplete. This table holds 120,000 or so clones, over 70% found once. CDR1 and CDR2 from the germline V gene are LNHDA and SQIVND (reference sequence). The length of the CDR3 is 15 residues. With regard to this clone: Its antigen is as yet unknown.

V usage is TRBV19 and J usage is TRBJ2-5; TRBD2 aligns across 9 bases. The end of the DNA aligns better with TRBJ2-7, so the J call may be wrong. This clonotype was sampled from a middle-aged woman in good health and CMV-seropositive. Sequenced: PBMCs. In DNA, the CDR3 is TGTGCCAGTAGTATTGGCCTAGCGGGGCACTACGAGCAGTACTTC. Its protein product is CASSIGLAGHYEQYF.